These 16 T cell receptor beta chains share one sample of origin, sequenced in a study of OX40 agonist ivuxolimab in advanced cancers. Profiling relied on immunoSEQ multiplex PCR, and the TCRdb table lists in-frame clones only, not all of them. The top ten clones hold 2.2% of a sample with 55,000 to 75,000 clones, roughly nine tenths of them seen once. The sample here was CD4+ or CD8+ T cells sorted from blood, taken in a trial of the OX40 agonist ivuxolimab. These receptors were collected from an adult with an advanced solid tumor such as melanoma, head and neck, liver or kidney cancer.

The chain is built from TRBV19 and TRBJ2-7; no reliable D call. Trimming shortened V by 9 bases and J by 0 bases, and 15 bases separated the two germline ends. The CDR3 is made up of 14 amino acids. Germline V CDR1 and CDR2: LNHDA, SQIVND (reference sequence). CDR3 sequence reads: CARTARWDSYEQYF. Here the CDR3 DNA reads TGTGCCAGGACCGCGAGGTGGGACTCCTACGAGCAGTACTTC.

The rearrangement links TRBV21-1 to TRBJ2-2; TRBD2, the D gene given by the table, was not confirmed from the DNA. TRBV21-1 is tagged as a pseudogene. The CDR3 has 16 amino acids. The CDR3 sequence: CASSPGTSGHTGELFF. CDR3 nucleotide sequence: TGTGCCAGCAGCCCCGGGACTAGCGGACACACCGGGGAGCTGTTTTTT.

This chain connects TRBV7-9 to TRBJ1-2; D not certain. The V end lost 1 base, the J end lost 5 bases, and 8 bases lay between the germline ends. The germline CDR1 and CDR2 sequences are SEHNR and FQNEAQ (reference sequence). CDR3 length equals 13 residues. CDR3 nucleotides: TGTGCCAGCAGCTTAGAGGACGGATATGGCTACACCTTC. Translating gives CASSLEDGYGYTF.

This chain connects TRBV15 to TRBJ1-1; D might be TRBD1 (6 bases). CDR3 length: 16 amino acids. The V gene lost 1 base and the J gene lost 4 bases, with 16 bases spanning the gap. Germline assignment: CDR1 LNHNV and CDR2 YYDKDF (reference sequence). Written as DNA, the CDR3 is TGTGCCACCAGCAGAGGGGGGGCAAGGGTGGGCACTGAAGCTTTCTTT. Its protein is CATSRGGARVGTEAFF. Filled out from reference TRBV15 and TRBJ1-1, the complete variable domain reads DAMVIQNPRYQVTQFGKPVTLSCSQTLNHNVMYWYQQKSSQAPKLLFHYYDKDFNNEADTPDNFQSRRPNTSFCFLDIRSPGLGDTAMYLCATSRGGARVGTEAFFGQGTRLTVV.

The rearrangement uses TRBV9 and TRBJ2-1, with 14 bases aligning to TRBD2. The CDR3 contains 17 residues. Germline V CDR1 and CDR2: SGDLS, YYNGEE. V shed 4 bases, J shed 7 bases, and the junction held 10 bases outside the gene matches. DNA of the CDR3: TGTGCCAGCAGCCGTGCTCGGACTAGCGGGGGGCCTAATGAGCAGTTCTTC. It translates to CASSRARTSGGPNEQFF.

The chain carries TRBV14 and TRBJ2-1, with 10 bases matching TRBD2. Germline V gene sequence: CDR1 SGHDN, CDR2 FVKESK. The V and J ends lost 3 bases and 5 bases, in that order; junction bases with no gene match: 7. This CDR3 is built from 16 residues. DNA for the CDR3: TGTGCCAGCAGCCAGACCGGGACTAGCGTAAACAATGAGCAGTTCTTC. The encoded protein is CASSQTGTSVNNEQFF. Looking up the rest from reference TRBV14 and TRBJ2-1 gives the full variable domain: EAGVTQFPSHSVIEKGQTVTLRCDPISGHDNLYWYRRVMGKEIKFLLHFVKESKQDESGMPNNRFLAERTGGTYSTLKVQPAELEDSGVYFCASSQTGTSVNNEQFFGPGTRLTVL.

CDR3 DNA: TGCGCCAGCAGCTTTACGGGGGGGCAAGATTTCGAGCAGTACTTC. Amino acid sequence: CASSFTGGQDFEQYF. V is TRBV5-1 and J is TRBJ2-7, with 8 nucleotides matching TRBD2. CDR1 is SGHRS, CDR2 YFSETQ, per germline. The CDR3 sequence is 15 residues long. The V gene end was trimmed by 2 bases and the J gene end by 6 bases; junction bases not matched to a gene: 10.

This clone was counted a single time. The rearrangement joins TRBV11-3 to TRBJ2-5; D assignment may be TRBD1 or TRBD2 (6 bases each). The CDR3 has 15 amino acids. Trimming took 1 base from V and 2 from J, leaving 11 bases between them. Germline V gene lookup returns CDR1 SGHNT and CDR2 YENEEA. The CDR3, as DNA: TGTGCCAGCAGCTTAGTCCAGGGGAGGCAAGAGACCCAGTACTTC. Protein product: CASSLVQGRQETQYF.

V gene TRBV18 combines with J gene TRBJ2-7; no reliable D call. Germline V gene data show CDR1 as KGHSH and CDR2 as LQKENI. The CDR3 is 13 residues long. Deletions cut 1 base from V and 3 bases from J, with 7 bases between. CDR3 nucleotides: TGTGCCAGCTCACCACAGGCAGACTACGAGCAGTACTTC. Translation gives CASSPQADYEQYF.

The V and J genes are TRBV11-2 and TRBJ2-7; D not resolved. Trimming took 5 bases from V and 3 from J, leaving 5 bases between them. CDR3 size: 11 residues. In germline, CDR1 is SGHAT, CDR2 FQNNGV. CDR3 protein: CASSRSYEQYF. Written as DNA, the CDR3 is TGTGCCAGCAGCCGAAGCTACGAGCAGTACTTC.

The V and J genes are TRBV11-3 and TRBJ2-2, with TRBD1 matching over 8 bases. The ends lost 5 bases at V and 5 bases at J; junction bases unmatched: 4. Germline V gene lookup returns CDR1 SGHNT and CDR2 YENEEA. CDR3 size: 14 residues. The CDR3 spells CASSGGTGTGELFF. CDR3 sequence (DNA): TGTGCCAGCAGCGGGGGGACAGGTACCGGGGAGCTGTTTTTT.

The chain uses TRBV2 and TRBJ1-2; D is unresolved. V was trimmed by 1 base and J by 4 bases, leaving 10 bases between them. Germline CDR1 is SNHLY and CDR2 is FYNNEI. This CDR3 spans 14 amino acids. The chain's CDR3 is CASSEVAGTYGYTF. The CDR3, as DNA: TGTGCCAGCAGTGAAGTTGCGGGAACCTATGGCTACACCTTC.

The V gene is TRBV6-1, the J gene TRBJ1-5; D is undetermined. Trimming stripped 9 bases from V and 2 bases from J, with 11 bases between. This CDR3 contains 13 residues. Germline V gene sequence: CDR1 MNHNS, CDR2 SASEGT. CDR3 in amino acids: CASLSRGNQPQHF. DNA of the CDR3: TGTGCCAGTTTATCCCGGGGCAATCAGCCCCAGCATTTT.

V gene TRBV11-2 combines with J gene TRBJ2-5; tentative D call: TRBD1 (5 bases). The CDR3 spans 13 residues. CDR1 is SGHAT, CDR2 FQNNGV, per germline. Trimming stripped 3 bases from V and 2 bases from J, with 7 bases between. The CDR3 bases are TGTGCCAGCAGCTTTTCAGGGCAAGAGACCCAGTACTTC. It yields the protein CASSFSGQETQYF. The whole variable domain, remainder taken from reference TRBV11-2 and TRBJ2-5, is EAGVAQSPRYKIIEKRQSVAFWCNPISGHATLYWYQQILGQGPKLLIQFQNNGVVDDSQLPKDRFSAERLKGVDSTLKIQPAKLEDSAVYLCASSFSGQETQYFGPGTRLLVL.

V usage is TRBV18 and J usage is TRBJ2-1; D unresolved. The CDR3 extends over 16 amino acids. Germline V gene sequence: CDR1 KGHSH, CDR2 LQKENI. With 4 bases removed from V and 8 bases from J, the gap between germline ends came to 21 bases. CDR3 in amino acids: CASSRSIIQTNDEQFF. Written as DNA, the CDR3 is TGTGCCAGCTCACGAAGCATAATCCAAACCAACGATGAGCAGTTCTTC.

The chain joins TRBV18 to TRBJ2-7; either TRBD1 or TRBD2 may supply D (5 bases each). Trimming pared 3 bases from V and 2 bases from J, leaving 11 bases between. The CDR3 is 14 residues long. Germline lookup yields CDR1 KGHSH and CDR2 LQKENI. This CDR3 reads CASSPGAPAYEQYF. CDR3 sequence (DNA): TGTGCCAGCTCACCCGGGGCCCCGGCCTACGAGCAGTACTTC.